The clone carrying this T cell receptor (beta chain) turned up a few times. Its antigen is unknown. The sample belongs to a study of blood T cells in healthy people across ages. Study observations and caveats: Older individuals had lower TCR beta diversity per million T cells (the decline was roughly linear). Since the PBMCs were unsorted, naive and antigen-experienced cells could not be conclusively compared.

The use of a sample-barcoded 5' primer and a J-beta primer mix characterized a second PCR of roughly 6 to 11 cycles. TCRdb re-called the 5' RACE reads through MiXCR, storing one row per CDR3 protein. The table records 2 million or so distinct CDR3 sequences, less than 50% of them present only once. This CDR3 region has 14 residues. Germline V gene sequence: CDR1 SGDLS, CDR2 YYNGEE. Trimming cost V 3 bases and J 5 bases, with 14 bases left between them. Healthy Caucasian individuals from Russia aged roughly 6 to 90 were enrolled as donors. This receptor was obtained from a woman aged 40 to 49 in good health. The rearrangement links TRBV9 to TRBJ2-5; tentatively, D is TRBD2 (6 bases). Sequencing input: blood. The CDR3 nucleotides read TGTGCCAGCAGCGGGGGACTCCATCCGGAGACCCAGTACTTC. It yields the protein CASSGGLHPETQYF.